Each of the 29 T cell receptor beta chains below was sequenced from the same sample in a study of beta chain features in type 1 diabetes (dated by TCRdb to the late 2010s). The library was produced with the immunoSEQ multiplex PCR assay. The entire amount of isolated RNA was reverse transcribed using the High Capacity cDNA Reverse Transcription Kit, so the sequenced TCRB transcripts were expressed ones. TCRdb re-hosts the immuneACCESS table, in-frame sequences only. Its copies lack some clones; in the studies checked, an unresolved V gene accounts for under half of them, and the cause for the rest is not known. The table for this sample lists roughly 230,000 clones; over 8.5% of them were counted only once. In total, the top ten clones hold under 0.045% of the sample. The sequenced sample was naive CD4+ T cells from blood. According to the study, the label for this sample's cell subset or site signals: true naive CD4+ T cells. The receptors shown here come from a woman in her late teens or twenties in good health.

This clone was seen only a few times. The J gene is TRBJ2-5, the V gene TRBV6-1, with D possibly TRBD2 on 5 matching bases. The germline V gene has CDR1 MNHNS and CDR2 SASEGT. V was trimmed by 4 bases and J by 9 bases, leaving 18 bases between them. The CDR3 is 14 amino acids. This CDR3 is CASSVAVEGPAQYF. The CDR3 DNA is TGTGCCAGCAGTGTGGCAGTAGAGGGCCCGGCCCAGTACTTC.

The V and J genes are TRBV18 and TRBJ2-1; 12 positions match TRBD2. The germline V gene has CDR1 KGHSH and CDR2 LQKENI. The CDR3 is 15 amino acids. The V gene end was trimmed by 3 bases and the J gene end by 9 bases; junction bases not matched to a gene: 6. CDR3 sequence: CASSPPSGRASEQFF. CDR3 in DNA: TGTGCCAGCTCACCGCCTAGCGGGAGGGCGAGTGAGCAGTTCTTC.

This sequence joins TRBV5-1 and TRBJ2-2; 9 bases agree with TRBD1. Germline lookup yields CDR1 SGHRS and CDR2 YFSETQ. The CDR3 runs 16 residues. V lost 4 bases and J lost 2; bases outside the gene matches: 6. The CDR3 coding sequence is TGCGCCAGCAGCCCCCTGGGACAGGGCAACACCGGGGAGCTGTTTTTT. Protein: CASSPLGQGNTGELFF.

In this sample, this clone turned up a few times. The CDR3 DNA reads as TGTGCCACCAGCAGAGGACTCGGAGAGACCCAGTACTTC. Protein sequence: CATSRGLGETQYF. The chain recombines TRBV15 with TRBJ2-5, with D hard to call. Deletions cut 1 base from V and 4 bases from J, with 7 bases between. The CDR3 sequence is 13 residues long. CDR1 and CDR2 from the germline V gene are LNHNV and YYDKDF (reference sequence). Combining the CDR3 with reference TRBV15 and TRBJ2-5 gives the whole variable domain DAMVIQNPRYQVTQFGKPVTLSCSQTLNHNVMYWYQQKSSQAPKLLFHYYDKDFNNEADTPDNFQSRRPNTSFCFLDIRSPGLGDTAMYLCATSRGLGETQYFGPGTRLLVL.

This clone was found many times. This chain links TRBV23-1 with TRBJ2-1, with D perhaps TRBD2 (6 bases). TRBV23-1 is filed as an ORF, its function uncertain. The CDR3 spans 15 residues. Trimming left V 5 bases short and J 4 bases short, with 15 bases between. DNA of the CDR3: TGCGCCAGCAGTATTACGGGAGCTTCGTACAATGAGCAGTTCTTC. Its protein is CASSITGASYNEQFF.

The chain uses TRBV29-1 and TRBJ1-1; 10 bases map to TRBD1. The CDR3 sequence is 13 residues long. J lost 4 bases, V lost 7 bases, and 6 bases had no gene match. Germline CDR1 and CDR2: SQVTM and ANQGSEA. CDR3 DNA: TGCAGCGGGGCGGACAGGGGGGTCACTGAAGCTTTCTTT. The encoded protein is CSGADRGVTEAFF. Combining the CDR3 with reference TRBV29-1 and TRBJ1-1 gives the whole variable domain SAVISQKPSRDICQRGTSLTIQCQVDSQVTMMFWYRQQPGQSLTLIATANQGSEATYESGFVIDKFPISRPNLTFSTLTVSNMSPEDSSIYLCSGADRGVTEAFFGQGTRLTVV.

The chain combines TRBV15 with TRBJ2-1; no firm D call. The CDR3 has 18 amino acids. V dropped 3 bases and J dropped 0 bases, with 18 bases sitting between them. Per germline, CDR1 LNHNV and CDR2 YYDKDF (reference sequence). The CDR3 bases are TGTGCCACCAGCAGGAAATTGGGCCTTCGTAGCTCCTACAATGAGCAGTTCTTC. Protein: CATSRKLGLRSSYNEQFF.

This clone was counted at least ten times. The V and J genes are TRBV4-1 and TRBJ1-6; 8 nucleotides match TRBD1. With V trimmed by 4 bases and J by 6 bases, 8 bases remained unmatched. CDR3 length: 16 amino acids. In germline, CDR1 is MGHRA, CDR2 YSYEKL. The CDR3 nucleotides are TGCGCCAGCAGCCCGGCGGCGACAGGGGCTAATTCACCCCTCCACTTT. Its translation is CASSPAATGANSPLHF.

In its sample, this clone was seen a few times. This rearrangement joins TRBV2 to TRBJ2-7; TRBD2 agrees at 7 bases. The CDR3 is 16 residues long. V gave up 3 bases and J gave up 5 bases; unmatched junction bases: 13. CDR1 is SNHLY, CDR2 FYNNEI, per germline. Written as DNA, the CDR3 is TGTGCCAGCAGTGACGCCGAGGGCGGGAGCTTCAACGAGCAGTACTTC. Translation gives CASSDAEGGSFNEQYF.

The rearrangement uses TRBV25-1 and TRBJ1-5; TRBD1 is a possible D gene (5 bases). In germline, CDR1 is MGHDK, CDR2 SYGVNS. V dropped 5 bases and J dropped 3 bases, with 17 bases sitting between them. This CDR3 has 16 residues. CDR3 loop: CASSSTGTGLNQPQHF. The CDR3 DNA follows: TGTGCCAGCAGTTCGACCGGGACTGGCCTCAATCAGCCCCAGCATTTT.

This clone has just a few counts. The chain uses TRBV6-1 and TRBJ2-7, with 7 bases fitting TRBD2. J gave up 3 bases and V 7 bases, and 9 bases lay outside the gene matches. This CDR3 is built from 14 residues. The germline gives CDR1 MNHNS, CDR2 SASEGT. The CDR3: CASNLLATNYEQYF. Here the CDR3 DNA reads TGTGCCAGCAACCTACTAGCGACAAACTACGAGCAGTACTTC.

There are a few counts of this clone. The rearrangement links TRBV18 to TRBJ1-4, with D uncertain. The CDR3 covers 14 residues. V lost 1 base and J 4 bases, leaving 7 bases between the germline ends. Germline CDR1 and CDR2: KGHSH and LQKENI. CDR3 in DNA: TGTGCCAGCTCACCACGGCAGGTTAATGAAAAACTGTTTTTT. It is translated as CASSPRQVNEKLFF.

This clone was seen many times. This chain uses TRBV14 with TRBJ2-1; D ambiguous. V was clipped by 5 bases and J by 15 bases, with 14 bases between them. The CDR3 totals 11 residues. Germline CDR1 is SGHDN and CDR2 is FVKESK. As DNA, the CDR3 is TGTGCCAGCAGCTCACAAAGTATACGGTTCTTC. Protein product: CASSSQSIRFF.

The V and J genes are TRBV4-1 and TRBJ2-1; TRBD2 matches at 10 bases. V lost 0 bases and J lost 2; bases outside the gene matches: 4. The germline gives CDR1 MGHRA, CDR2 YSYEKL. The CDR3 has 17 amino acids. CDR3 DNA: TGCGCCAGCAGCCAAGACTCCAGCGGGGGGGCCTACAATGAGCAGTTCTTC. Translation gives CASSQDSSGGAYNEQFF.

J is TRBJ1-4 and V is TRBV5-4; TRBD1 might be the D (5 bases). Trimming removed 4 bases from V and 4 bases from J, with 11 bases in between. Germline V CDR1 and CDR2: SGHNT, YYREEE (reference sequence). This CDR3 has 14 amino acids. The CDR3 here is CASSLAGRNEKLFF. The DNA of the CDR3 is TGTGCCAGCAGCCTCGCAGGGCGTAATGAAAAACTGTTTTTT.

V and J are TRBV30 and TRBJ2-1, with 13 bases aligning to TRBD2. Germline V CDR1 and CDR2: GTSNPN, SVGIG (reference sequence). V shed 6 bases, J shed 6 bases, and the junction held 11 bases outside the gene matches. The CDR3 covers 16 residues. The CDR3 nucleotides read TGTGCCTGCCCCGGGCCGGGACTAGCGGGACTCAATGAGCAGTTCTTC. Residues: CACPGPGLAGLNEQFF. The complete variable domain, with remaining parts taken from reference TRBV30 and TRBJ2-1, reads SQTIHQWPATLVQPVGSPLSLECTVEGTSNPNLYWYRQAAGRGLQLLFYSVGIGQISSEVPQNLSASRPQDRQFILSSKKLLLSDSGFYLCACPGPGLAGLNEQFFGPGTRLTVL.

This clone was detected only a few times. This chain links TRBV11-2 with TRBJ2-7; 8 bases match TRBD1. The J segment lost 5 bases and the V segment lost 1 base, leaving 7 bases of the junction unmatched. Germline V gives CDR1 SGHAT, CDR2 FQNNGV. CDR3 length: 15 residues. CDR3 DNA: TGTGCCAGCAGCTTAGGAGGACAGGGTACCCACGAGCAGTACTTC. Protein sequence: CASSLGGQGTHEQYF.

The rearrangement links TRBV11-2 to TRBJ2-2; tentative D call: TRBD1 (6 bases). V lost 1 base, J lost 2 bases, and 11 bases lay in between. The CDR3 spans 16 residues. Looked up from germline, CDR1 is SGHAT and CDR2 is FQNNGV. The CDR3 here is CASSLVPGHNTGELFF. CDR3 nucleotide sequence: TGTGCCAGCAGCTTAGTTCCGGGACACAACACCGGGGAGCTGTTTTTT.

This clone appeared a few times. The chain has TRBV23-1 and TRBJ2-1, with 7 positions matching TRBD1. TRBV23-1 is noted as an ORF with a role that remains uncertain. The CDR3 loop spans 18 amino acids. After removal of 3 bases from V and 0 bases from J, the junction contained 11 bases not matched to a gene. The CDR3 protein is CASSQYDRVKSSYNEQFF. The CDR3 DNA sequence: TGCGCCAGCAGTCAGTATGACAGGGTAAAGAGCTCCTACAATGAGCAGTTCTTC.

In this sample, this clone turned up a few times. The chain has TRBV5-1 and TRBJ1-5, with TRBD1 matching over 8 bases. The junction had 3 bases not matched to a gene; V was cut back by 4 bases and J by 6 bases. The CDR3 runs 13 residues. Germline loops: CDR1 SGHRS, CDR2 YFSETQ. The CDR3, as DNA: TGCGCCAGCAGCGTTGGACAGGGTCAGCCCCAGCATTTT. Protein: CASSVGQGQPQHF.

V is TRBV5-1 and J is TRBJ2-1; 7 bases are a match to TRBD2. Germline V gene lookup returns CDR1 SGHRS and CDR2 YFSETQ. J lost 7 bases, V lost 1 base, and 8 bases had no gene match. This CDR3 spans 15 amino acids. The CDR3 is CASSLKAGLGNEQFF. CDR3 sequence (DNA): TGCGCCAGCAGCTTGAAAGCGGGATTAGGAAATGAGCAGTTCTTC.

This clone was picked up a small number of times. The CDR3 DNA reads TGTGCCAGCTCACCGGGACAGGGAACTAACTATGGCTACACCTTC. Translated: CASSPGQGTNYGYTF. The gene calls are TRBV18 and TRBJ1-2, with 9 bases that match TRBD1. CDR1 and CDR2 from the germline V gene are KGHSH and LQKENI. The CDR3 totals 15 residues. V trimming: 3 bases; J trimming: 0 bases; junction bases outside the gene matches: 2.

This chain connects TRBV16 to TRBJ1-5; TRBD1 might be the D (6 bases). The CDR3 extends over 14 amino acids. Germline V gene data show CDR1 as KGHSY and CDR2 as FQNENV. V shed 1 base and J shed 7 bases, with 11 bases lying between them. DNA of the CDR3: TGTGCCAGCAGCCAATATCAGGGGCGGCAGCCCCAGCATTTT. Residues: CASSQYQGRQPQHF.

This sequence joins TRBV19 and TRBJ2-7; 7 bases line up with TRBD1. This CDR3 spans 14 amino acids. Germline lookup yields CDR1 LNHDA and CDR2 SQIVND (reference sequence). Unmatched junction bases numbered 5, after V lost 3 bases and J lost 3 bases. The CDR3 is CASSMGTDGYEQYF. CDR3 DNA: TGTGCCAGTAGTATGGGGACAGACGGCTACGAGCAGTACTTC.

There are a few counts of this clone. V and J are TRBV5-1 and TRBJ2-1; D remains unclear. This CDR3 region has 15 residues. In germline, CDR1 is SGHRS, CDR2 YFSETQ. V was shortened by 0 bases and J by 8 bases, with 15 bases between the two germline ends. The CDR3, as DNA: TGCGCCAGCAGCTTGGGGCAGGCAGATGATCATGAGCAGTTCTTC. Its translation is CASSLGQADDHEQFF.

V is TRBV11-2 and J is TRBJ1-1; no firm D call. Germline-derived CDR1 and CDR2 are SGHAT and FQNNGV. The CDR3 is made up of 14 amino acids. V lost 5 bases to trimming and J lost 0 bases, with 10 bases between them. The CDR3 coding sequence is TGTGCCAGCAGCCTCGTGGGCATGAACACTGAAGCTTTCTTT. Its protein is CASSLVGMNTEAFF.

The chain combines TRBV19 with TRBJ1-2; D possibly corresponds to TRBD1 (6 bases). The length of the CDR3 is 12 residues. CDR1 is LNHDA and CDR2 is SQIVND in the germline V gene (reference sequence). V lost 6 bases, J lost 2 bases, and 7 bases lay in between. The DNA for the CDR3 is TGTGCCAGTAGCGGACAGAACTATGGCTACACCTTC. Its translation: CASSGQNYGYTF.

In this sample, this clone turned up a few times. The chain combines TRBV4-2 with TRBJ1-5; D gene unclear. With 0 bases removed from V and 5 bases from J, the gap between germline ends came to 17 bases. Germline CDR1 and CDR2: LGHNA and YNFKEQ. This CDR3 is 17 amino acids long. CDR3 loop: CASSQEWSRGGDQPQHF. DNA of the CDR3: TGTGCCAGCAGCCAAGAGTGGTCACGCGGCGGAGATCAGCCCCAGCATTTT.

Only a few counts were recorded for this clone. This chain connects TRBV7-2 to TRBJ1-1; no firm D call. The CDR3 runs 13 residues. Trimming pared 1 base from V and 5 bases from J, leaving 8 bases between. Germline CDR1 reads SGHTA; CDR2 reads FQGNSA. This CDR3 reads CASSLEQVTEAFF. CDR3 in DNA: TGTGCCAGCAGCTTAGAGCAGGTTACTGAAGCTTTCTTT.